Following are 20 T cell receptor beta chains from one sample sequenced in a study of blood T cell repertoires in COVID-19. Only in-frame clones appear in the TCRdb table, and some are missing; sequencing was by immunoSEQ multiplex PCR. The top ten clones hold approximately 7.4% of a sample with approximately 200,000 clones, 83% of them seen once. What was sequenced was peripheral blood. These receptors were collected from a woman between 45 and 60 years old with acute or convalescent COVID-19.

The CDR3 DNA follows: TGCAGCTCCGCCGGACTCAGGAACACTGAAGCTTTCTTT. Amino acid sequence: CSSAGLRNTEAFF. This chain uses TRBV29-1 with TRBJ1-1; D is ambiguous. Trimming took off 8 bases at V and 1 base at J, with 14 bases between the two ends. The CDR3 runs 13 residues. Germline V gene lookup returns CDR1 SQVTM and CDR2 ANQGSEA.

J is TRBJ2-7 and V is TRBV25-1, with D unresolved. V was trimmed by 8 bases and J by 2 bases, leaving 16 bases between them. Germline V CDR1 and CDR2: MGHDK, SYGVNS. This CDR3 is built from 14 residues. The CDR3 reads CASAAGQIAYEQYF. The CDR3 nucleotides are TGTGCCAGCGCAGCTGGGCAGATTGCCTACGAGCAGTACTTC.

V and J are TRBV28 and TRBJ2-5, with D perhaps matching TRBD1 (6 bases). Trimming shortened V by 6 bases and J by 5 bases, and 22 bases separated the two germline ends. In germline, CDR1 is MDHEN, CDR2 SYDVKM. This CDR3 has 16 amino acids. The CDR3 sequence: CASSYLSITGTETQYF. CDR3 bases: TGTGCCAGCAGCTACCTCTCTATAACAGGGACGGAGACCCAGTACTTC. Full variable domain (rest looked up from reference TRBV28 and TRBJ2-5): DVKVTQSSRYLVKRTGEKVFLECVQDMDHENMFWYRQDPGLGLRLIYFSYDVKMKEKGDIPEGYSVSREKKERFSLILESASTNQTSMYLCASSYLSITGTETQYFGPGTRLLVL.

V gene TRBV5-1 combines with J gene TRBJ2-3, with 10 positions matching TRBD1. Trimming removed 6 bases from V and 5 bases from J; junction bases left unmatched: 3. Germline loops: CDR1 SGHRS, CDR2 YFSETQ. This CDR3 contains 13 residues. CDR3 residues: CASTDRGEDTQYF. The CDR3 DNA reads as TGCGCCAGCACGGACAGGGGGGAAGATACGCAGTATTTT.

The chain joins TRBV28 to TRBJ1-2; possible D gene TRBD1, 5 bases. The germline V and J ends were trimmed by 5 bases and 7 bases, with 20 bases remaining between them. The CDR3 runs to 15 residues. CDR1 MDHEN and CDR2 SYDVKM come from the germline V gene. CDR3 nucleotide sequence: TGTGCCAGCAGTACAGAATCCGCAAACGGGGGTGGCTACACCTTC. Protein product: CASSTESANGGGYTF.

This chain joins TRBV7-6 and TRBJ2-3; D not resolved. The CDR3 length is 17 residues. CDR1 and CDR2 from the germline V gene are SGHVS and FNYEAQ. Trimming pared 0 bases from V and 2 bases from J, leaving 15 bases between. CDR3 sequence (DNA): TGTGCCAGCAGCTTAGCGCTGTACTCGGGTCCCACAGATACGCAGTATTTT. It translates to CASSLALYSGPTDTQYF.

Here the CDR3 DNA reads TGTGCCAGCAGCTGGGGGGGAGGATTGGACGAGCAGTACTTC. It codes for CASSWGGGLDEQYF. V is TRBV5-4 and J is TRBJ2-7; 7 bases match TRBD2. V was clipped by 3 bases and J by 5 bases; unmatched bases: 8. Germline V gene sequence: CDR1 SGHNT, CDR2 YYREEE (reference sequence). The CDR3 loop spans 14 amino acids.

This clone appeared a few times. V is TRBV19 and J is TRBJ1-5, with 7 bases that match TRBD1. V shed 0 bases, J shed 4 bases, and the junction held 9 bases outside the gene matches. CDR3 length: 17 amino acids. The germline CDR1 and CDR2 sequences are LNHDA and SQIVND (reference sequence). CDR3 region: CASSIDLGGTANQPQHF. CDR3 DNA sequence: TGTGCCAGTAGTATAGATCTAGGCGGGACAGCAAATCAGCCCCAGCATTTT.

For the CDR3, the DNA is TGTGCCAGCAGTAAACAGGGGGCGACTGAAGCTTTCTTT. Translated, it gives CASSKQGATEAFF. This chain links TRBV7-4 with TRBJ1-1, with 9 nucleotides matching TRBD1. Losses at the gene ends were 6 bases for V and 5 bases for J; bases not matched to a gene: 4. Germline loops: CDR1 SGHVT, CDR2 SQSDAQ. The CDR3 covers 13 residues.

This rearrangement joins TRBV5-4 to TRBJ1-2, with 7 bases fitting TRBD1. CDR1 SGHNT and CDR2 YYREEE come from the germline V gene (reference sequence). The CDR3 loop spans 16 amino acids. V shed 4 bases and J 4 bases; nucleotides not matched to a gene: 13. The CDR3 DNA reads TGTGCCAGCAGCCCGCCCCGACAGGGTTCTGGCTATGGCTACACCTTC. As protein: CASSPPRQGSGYGYTF.

This clone was detected a few times. The chain joins TRBV15 to TRBJ2-7, with 10 nucleotides matching TRBD1. J lost 3 bases, V lost 3 bases, and 8 bases had no gene match. Germline V CDR1 and CDR2: LNHNV, YYDKDF (reference sequence). The CDR3 has 16 amino acids. The CDR3 DNA sequence: TGTGCCACCAGCAGCTTAACCGGGACAGGGGTCTACGAGCAGTACTTC. Translating gives CATSSLTGTGVYEQYF.

The chain carries TRBV6-5 and TRBJ2-1; TRBD1 matches at 8 bases. After removal of 8 bases from V and 5 bases from J, the junction contained 5 bases not matched to a gene. Looked up from germline, CDR1 is MNHEY and CDR2 is SVGAGI. The CDR3 has 13 residues. As DNA, the CDR3 is TGTGCCAGCGGACGGGACAGGAACAATGAGCAGTTCTTC. This codes for CASGRDRNNEQFF.

The chain links TRBV28 to TRBJ2-6, with 8 bases identical to TRBD1. The trim removed 3 bases at V and 5 bases at J, leaving 6 bases unmatched. CDR1 MDHEN and CDR2 SYDVKM come from the germline V gene. The CDR3 runs 16 residues. The CDR3 DNA is TGTGCCAGCAGTTTCGCAGGGGGCTCCTGGGCCAACGTCCTGACTTTC. The encoded protein is CASSFAGGSWANVLTF.

This clone came up once. The chain's CDR3 is CASSLKTGGDQPQHF. Written as DNA, the CDR3 is TGTGCCAGCAGCTTAAAGACAGGGGGGGATCAGCCCCAGCATTTT. The chain employs TRBV7-2 and TRBJ1-5; 9 bases fit TRBD1. In germline, CDR1 is SGHTA, CDR2 FQGNSA. J gave up 5 bases and V 2 bases, and 4 bases lay outside the gene matches. The CDR3 runs 15 residues. Looking up the rest from reference TRBV7-2 and TRBJ1-5 gives the full variable domain: GAGVSQSPSNKVTEKGKDVELRCDPISGHTALYWYRQSLGQGLEFLIYFQGNSAPDKSGLPSDRFSAERTGGSVSTLTIQRTQQEDSAVYLCASSLKTGGDQPQHFGDGTRLSIL.

The chain uses TRBV28 and TRBJ2-5; TRBD1 aligns across 8 bases. The CDR3 runs to 15 residues. The germline CDR1 and CDR2 sequences are MDHEN and SYDVKM. J gave up 2 bases and V 5 bases, and 7 bases lay outside the gene matches. The DNA for the CDR3 is TGTGCCAGCAGTCCAGGACAGGGTATTCAAGAGACCCAGTACTTC. Its translation: CASSPGQGIQETQYF.

This clone was recorded a few times. The V call is TRBV20-1, the J call TRBJ2-7; 7 nucleotides line up with TRBD1. Germline V CDR1 and CDR2: DFQATT, SNEGSKA (reference sequence). This CDR3 spans 11 amino acids. V was pared by 6 bases and J by 4 bases, with 3 bases of the junction left unmatched. For the CDR3, the DNA is TGCAGTGCGCTGACAGGGTACGAGCAGTACTTC. Protein sequence: CSALTGYEQYF.

V gene TRBV7-2 combines with J gene TRBJ2-3, with TRBD2 identical over 7 bases. Trimming at V came to 0 bases and at J to 4 bases, leaving 10 bases not matched to a gene. Germline CDR1 SGHTA, CDR2 FQGNSA. The CDR3 is made up of 17 amino acids. The CDR3 loop reads CASSLAGEGYYADTQYF. For the CDR3, the DNA is TGTGCCAGCAGCTTAGCGGGGGAGGGGTATTACGCAGATACGCAGTATTTT.

This chain connects TRBV19 to TRBJ1-5, with 7 nucleotides matching TRBD1. Trimming took 7 bases from V and 3 from J; bases not matched to a gene: 12. The CDR3 consists of 16 residues. Germline-derived CDR1 and CDR2 are LNHDA and SQIVND (reference sequence). The CDR3 DNA follows: TGTGCCAGTACTAGACAGGGTCGAGGGAACAATCAGCCCCAGCATTTT. Translated, it gives CASTRQGRGNNQPQHF.

This chain joins TRBV27 and TRBJ2-7; no firm D call. The germline CDR1 and CDR2 sequences are MNHEY and SMNVEV (reference sequence). V was cut by 6 bases and J by 0 bases, with 21 bases left in between. CDR3 length: 17 amino acids. The CDR3 here is CASSSNHLRVDSYEQYF. In DNA form, the CDR3 reads TGTGCCAGCAGCTCGAACCACCTCCGGGTCGACTCCTACGAGCAGTACTTC.

The chain carries TRBV20-1 and TRBJ1-2; 7 nucleotides agree with TRBD1. The CDR3 covers 16 residues. The trim removed 3 bases at V and 0 bases at J, leaving 10 bases unmatched. Per germline, CDR1 DFQATT and CDR2 SNEGSKA (reference sequence). CDR3 nucleotides: TGCAGTGCTAGTACGCTCCGGACAGGTACTAACTATGGCTACACCTTC. Translating it yields CSASTLRTGTNYGYTF.